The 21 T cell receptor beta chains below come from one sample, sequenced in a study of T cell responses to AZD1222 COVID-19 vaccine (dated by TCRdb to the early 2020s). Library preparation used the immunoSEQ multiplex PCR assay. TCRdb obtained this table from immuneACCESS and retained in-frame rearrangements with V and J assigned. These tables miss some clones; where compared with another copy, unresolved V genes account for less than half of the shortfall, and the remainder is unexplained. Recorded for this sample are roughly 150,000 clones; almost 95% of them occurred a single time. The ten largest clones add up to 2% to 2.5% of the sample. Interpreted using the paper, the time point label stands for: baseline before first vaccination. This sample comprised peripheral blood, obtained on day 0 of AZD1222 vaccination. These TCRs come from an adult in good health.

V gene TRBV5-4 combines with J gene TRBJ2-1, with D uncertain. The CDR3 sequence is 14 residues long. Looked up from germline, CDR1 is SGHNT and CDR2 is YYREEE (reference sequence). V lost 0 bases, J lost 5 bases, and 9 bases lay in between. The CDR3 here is CASSLERAHNEQFF. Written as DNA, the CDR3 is TGTGCCAGCAGCTTGGAAAGGGCACACAATGAGCAGTTCTTC.

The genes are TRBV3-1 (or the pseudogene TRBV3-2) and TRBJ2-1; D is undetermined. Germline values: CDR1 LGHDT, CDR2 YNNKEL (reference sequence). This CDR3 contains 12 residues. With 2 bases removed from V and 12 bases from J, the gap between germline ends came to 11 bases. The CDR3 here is CASSQLNTRQFF. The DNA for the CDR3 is TGTGCCAGCAGCCAACTAAATACTCGGCAGTTCTTC.

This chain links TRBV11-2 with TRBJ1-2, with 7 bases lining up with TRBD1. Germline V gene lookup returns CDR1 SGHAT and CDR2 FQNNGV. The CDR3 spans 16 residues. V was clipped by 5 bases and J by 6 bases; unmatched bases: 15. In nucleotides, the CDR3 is TGTGCCAGCAGCGGACACGGCACAGGGGTATCTCATGGCTACACCTTC. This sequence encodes CASSGHGTGVSHGYTF. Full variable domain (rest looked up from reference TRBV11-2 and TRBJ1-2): EAGVAQSPRYKIIEKRQSVAFWCNPISGHATLYWYQQILGQGPKLLIQFQNNGVVDDSQLPKDRFSAERLKGVDSTLKIQPAKLEDSAVYLCASSGHGTGVSHGYTFGSGTRLTVV.

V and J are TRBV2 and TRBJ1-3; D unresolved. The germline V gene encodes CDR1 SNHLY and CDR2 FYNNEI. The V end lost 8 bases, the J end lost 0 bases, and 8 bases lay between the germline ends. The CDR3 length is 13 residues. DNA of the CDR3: TGTGCCAGCTTATCAGACTCTGGAAACACCATATATTTT. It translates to CASLSDSGNTIYF.

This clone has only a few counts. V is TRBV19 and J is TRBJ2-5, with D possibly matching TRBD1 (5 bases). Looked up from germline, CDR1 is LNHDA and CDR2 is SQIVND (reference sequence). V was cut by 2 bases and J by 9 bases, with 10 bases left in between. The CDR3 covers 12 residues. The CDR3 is CASSIQGTAQYF. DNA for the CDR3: TGTGCCAGTAGTATACAGGGAACGGCCCAGTACTTC.

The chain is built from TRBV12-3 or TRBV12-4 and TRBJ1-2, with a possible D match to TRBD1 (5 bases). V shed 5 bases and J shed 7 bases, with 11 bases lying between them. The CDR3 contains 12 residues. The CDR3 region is CASSQRGGGYTF. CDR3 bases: TGTGCCAGCAGTCAGCGGGGGGGTGGCTACACCTTC.

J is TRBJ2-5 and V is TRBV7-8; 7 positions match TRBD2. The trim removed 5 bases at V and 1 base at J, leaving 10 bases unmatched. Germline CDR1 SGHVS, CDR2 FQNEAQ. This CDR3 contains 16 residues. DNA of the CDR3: TGTGCCAGCAGCCGAGGTCGACTAGCTTCCCAAGAGACCCAGTACTTC. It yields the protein CASSRGRLASQETQYF.

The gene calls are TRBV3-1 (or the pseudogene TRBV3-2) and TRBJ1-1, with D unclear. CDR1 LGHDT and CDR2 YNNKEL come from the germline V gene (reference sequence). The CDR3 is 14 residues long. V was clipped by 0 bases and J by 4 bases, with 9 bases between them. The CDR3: CASSQDLGSTEAFF. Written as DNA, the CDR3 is TGTGCCAGCAGCCAAGATCTAGGGAGCACTGAAGCTTTCTTT.

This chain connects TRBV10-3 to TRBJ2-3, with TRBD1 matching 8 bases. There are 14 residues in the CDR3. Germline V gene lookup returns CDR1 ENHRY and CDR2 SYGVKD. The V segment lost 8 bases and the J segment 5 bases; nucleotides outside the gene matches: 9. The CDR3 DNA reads TGTGCCATCGCTTCCGGGACAGGCCGAGATACGCAGTATTTT. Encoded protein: CAIASGTGRDTQYF.

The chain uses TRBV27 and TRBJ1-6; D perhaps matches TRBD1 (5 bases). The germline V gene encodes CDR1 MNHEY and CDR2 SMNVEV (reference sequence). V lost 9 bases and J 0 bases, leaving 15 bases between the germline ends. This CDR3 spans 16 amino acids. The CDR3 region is CASKGRASSYNSPLHF. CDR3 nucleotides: TGTGCCAGTAAGGGGAGGGCGAGCTCCTATAATTCACCCCTCCACTTT.

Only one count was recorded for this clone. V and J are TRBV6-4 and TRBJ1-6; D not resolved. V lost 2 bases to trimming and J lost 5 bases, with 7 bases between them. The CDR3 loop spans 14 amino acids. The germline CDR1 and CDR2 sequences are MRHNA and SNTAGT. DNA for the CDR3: TGTGCCAGCAGTGACAGAGAACATAATTCACCCCTCCACTTT. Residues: CASSDREHNSPLHF.

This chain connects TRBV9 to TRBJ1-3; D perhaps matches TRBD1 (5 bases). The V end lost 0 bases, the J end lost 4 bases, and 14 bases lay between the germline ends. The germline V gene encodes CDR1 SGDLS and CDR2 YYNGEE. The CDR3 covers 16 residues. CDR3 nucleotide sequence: TGTGCCAGCAGCGTAGAGGTTGCCCAGGGAGGAAACACCATATATTTT. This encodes CASSVEVAQGGNTIYF.

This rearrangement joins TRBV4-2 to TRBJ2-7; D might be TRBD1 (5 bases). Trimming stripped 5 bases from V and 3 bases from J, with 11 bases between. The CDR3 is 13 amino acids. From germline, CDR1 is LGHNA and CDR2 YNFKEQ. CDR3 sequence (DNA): TGTGCCAGCAGCGACAGTCCCCTCTACGAGCAGTACTTC. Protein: CASSDSPLYEQYF.

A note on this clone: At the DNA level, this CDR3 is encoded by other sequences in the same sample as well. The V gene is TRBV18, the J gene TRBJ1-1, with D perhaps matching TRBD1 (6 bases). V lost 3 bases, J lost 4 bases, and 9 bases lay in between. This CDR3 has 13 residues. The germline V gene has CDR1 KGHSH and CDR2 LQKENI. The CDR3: CASSPRGGTEAFF. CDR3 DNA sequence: TGTGCCAGCTCACCTAGGGGGGGCACTGAAGCTTTCTTT.

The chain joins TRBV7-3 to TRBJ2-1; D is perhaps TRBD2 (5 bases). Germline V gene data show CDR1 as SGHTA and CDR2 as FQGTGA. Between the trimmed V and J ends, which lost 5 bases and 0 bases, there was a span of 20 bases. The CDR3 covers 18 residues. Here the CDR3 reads CASSVLGVSGPSYNEQFF. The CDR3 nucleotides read TGTGCCAGCAGCGTCCTTGGGGTCAGCGGACCCTCCTACAATGAGCAGTTCTTC.

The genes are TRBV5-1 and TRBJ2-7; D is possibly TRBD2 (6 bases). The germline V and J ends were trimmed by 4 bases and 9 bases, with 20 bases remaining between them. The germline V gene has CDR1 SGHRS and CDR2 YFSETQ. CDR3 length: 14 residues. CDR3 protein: CASSLSGTASPQYF. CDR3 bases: TGCGCCAGCAGCCTGTCCGGGACTGCATCCCCGCAGTACTTC.

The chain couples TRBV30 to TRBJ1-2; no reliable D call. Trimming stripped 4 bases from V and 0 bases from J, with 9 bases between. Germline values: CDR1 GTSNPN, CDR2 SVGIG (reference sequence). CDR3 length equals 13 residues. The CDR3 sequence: CAWTRGTNYGYTF. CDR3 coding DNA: TGTGCCTGGACTCGCGGGACTAACTATGGCTACACCTTC.

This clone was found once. CDR3 loop: CASSNISSGMEFGYTF. CDR3 nucleotides: TGTGCCAGCAGCAATATTTCCTCTGGGATGGAATTTGGCTACACCTTC. The V call is TRBV21-1, the J call TRBJ1-2. TRBV21-1 is a pseudogene locus. The CDR3 contains 16 residues.

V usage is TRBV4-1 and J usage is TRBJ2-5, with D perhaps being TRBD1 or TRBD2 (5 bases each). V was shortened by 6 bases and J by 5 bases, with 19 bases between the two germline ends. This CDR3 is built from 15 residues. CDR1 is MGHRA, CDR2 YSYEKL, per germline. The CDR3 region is CASRGSRGLYETQYF. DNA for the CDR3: TGCGCCAGCAGAGGAAGCCGGGGCCTCTATGAGACCCAGTACTTC.

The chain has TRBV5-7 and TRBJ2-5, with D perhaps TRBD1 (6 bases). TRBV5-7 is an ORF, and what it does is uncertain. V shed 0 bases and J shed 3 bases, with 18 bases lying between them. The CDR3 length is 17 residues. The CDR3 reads CASSLALGGAPEETQYF. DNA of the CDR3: TGTGCCAGCAGCTTGGCCTTAGGGGGAGCTCCGGAAGAGACCCAGTACTTC.

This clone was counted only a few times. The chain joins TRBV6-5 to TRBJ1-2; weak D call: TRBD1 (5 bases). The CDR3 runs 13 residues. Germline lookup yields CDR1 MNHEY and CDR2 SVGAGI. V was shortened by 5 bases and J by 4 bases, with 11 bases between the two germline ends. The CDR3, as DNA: TGTGCCAGCAGTCCAGACAGCGGCTATGGCTACACCTTC. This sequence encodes CASSPDSGYGYTF.